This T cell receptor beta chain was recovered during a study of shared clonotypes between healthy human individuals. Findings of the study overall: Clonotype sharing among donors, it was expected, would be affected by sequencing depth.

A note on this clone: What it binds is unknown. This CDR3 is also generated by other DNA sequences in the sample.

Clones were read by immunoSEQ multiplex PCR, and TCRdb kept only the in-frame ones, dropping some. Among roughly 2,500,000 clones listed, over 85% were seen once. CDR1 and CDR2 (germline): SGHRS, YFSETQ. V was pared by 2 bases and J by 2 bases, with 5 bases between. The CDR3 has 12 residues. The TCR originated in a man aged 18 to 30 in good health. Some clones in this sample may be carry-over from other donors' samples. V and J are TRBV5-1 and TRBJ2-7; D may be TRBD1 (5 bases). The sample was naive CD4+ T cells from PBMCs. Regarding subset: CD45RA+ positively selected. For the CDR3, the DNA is TGCGCCAGCAGCTTAGGGGCCTACGAGCAGTACTTC. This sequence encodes CASSLGAYEQYF.